This TCR beta chain was sequenced in a study of OX40 agonist ivuxolimab in advanced cancers. About the research overall: Ivuxolimab was delivered to patients intravenously every 2 weeks at doses spanning 0.01 to 10 mg/kg.

In the case of this clone: Its antigen is not known.

Study observations and caveats: Some nonresponders also had low normalized T-cell clonal expansion. Both CD4+ and CD8+ T cell populations in blood had undergone clonal expansion by week 6 at 0.1 to 3.0 mg/kg. The study found that CD8+ T cells averaged more expanded clones than CD4+.

Clones were sequenced by immunoSEQ multiplex PCR, and TCRdb holds only the in-frame ones, with some missing. In the table there are about 17,000 clones, roughly 90% of which are singletons. CDR3 length equals 14 residues. Between the trimmed V and J ends, which lost 3 bases and 1 base, there was a span of 10 bases. Germline values: CDR1 MGHRA, CDR2 YSYEKL. The TCR comes from an adult with an advanced solid tumor such as melanoma, head and neck, liver or kidney cancer. Source: CD4+ or CD8+ T cells sorted from blood, taken in a trial of the OX40 agonist ivuxolimab. The gene calls are TRBV4-1 and TRBJ2-7; no reliable D call. Written as DNA, the CDR3 is TGCGCCAGCAGCCACCAGACCATTTCCTACGAGCAGTACTTC. It codes for CASSHQTISYEQYF.